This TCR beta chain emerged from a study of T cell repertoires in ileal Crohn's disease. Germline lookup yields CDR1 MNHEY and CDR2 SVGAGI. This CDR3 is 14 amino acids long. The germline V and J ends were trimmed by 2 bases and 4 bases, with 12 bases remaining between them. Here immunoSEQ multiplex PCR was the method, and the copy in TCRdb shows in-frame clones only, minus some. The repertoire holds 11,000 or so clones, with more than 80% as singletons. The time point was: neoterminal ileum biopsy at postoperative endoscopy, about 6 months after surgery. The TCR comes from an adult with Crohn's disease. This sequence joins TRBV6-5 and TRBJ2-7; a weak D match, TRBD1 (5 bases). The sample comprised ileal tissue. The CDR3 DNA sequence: TGTGCCAGCAGTTACACTGGACATCGTTACGAGCAGTACTTC. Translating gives CASSYTGHRYEQYF.